This T cell receptor (beta chain) was documented in a study of blood T cells in healthy people across ages. For the study at large: The capture of about one barcoded beta molecule per two T cells was achieved by template switching. The study, taken as a whole, reports: Diversity was higher, and naive CD4+ cells more numerous, in long-lived donors than in aged donors.

V lost 7 bases and J lost 4, with 9 bases in between. The length of the CDR3 is 12 residues. Remarks on this clonotype: Its target is not known.

Then a second PCR, running roughly 7 to 11 cycles, was carried out with a sample-barcoded 5' primer and a J-beta primer mix. The authors tagged each cDNA molecule using a template-switch adaptor with 12 random nucleotides. Each CDR3 protein gets one entry after TCRdb re-called the 5' RACE reads with MiXCR. The sample shows around 850,000 distinct CDR3 sequences, around 34% of them seen only once. The origin of this receptor is a man between 18 and 35 years old in good health. The V call is TRBV12-3 or TRBV12-4, the J call TRBJ2-3; D is ambiguous. The specimen sequenced was blood. CDR3: CASTSRADTQYF. The DNA for the CDR3 is TGTGCCAGCACCTCTCGGGCAGATACGCAGTATTTT.